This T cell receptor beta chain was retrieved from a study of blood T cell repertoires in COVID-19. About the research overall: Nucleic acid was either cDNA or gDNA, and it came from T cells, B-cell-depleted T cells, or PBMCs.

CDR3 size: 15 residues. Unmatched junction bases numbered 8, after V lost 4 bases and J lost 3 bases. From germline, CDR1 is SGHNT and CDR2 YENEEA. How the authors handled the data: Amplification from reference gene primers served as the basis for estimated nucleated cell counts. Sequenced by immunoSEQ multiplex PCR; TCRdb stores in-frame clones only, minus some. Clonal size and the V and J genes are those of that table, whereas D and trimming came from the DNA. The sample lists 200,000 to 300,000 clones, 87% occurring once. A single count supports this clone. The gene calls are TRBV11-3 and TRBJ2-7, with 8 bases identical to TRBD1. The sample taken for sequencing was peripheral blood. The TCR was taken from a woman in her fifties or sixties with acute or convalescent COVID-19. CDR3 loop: CASSSTGAPDYEQYF. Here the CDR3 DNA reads TGTGCCAGCAGCTCGACAGGGGCACCCGACTACGAGCAGTACTTC.